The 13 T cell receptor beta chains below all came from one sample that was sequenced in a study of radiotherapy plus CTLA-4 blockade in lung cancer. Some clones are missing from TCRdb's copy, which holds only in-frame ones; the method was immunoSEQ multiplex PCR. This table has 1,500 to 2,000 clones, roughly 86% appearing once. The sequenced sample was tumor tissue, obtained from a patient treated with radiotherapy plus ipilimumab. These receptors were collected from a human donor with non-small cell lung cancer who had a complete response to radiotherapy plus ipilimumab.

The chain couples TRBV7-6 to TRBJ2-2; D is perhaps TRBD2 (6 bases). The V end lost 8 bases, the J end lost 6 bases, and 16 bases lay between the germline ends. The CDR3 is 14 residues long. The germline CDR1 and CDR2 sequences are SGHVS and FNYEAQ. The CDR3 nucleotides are TGTGCCAGCTCTCCCGGCCAGCGGGCCGGGGAGCTGTTTTTT. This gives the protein CASSPGQRAGELFF.

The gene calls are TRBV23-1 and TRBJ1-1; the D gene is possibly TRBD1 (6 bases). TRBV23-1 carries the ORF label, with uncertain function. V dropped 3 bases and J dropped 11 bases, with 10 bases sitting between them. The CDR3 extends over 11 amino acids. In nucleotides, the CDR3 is TGCGCCAGCAGTCAGACAGGAAGGGCTTTCTTT. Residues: CASSQTGRAFF.

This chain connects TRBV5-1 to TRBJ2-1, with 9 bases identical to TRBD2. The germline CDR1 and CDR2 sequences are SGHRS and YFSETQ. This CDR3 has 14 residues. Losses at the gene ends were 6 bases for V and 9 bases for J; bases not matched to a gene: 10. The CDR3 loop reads CASTKGLAGFEQFF. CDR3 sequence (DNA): TGCGCCAGCACCAAGGGACTAGCAGGATTTGAGCAGTTCTTC.

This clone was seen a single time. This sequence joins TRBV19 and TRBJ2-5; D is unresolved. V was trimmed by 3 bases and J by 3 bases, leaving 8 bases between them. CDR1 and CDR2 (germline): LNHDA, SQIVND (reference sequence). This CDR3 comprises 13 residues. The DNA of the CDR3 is TGTGCCAGTAGTATCTCGGATAAAGAGACCCAGTACTTC. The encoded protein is CASSISDKETQYF.

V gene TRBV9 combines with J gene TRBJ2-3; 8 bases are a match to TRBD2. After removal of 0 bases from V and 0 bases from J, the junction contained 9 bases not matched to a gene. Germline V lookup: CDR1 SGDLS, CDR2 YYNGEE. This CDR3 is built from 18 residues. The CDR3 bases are TGTGCCAGCAGCGTAGGTATAGCGGGGTACGCTAGCACAGATACGCAGTATTTT. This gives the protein CASSVGIAGYASTDTQYF.

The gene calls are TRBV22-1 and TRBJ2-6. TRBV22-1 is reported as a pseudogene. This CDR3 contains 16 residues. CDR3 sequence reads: CPGRGTQQSRANVLTF. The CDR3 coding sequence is TGTCCTGGGAGGGGTACGCAACAAAGTCGGGCCAACGTCCTGACTTTC.

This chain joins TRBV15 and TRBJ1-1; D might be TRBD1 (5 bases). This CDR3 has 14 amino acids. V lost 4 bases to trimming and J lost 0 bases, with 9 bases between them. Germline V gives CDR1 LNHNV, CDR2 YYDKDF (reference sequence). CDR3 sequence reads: CATSKGWVNTEAFF. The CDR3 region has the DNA TGTGCCACCAGCAAGGGGTGGGTGAACACTGAAGCTTTCTTT. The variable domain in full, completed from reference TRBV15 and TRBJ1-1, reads DAMVIQNPRYQVTQFGKPVTLSCSQTLNHNVMYWYQQKSSQAPKLLFHYYDKDFNNEADTPDNFQSRRPNTSFCFLDIRSPGLGDTAMYLCATSKGWVNTEAFFGQGTRLTVV.

CDR3 bases: TGTGCCAGCTCCCCCAACAGGGAGAACTATGGCTACACCTTC. Translation: CASSPNRENYGYTF. V gene TRBV18 combines with J gene TRBJ1-2, with D perhaps matching TRBD1 (6 bases). Germline CDR1 KGHSH, CDR2 LQKENI. This CDR3 has 14 residues. Between the trimmed V and J ends, which lost 6 bases and 2 bases, there was a span of 13 bases.

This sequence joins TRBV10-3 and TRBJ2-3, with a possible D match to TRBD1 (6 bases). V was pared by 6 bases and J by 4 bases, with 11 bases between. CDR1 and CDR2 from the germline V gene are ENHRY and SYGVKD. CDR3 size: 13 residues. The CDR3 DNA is TGTGCCATCAGACAGGGATTTGCAGATACGCAGTATTTT. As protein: CAIRQGFADTQYF.

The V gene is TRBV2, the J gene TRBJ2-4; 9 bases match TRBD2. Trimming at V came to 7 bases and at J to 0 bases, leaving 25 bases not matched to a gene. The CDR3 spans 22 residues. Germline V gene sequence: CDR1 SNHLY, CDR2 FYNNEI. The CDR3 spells CASKLLGRGSGGPRLAKNIQYF. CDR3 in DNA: TGTGCCAGCAAACTCCTGGGGCGGGGTAGCGGGGGCCCCCGACTAGCCAAAAACATTCAGTACTTC.

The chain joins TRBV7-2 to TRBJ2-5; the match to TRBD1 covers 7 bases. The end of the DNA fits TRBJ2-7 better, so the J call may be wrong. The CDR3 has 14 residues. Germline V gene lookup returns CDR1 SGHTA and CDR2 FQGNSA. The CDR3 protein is CASSLGRGSYEQYF. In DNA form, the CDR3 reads TGTGCCAGCAGCTTGGGCAGGGGGTCCTACGAGCAGTACTTC.

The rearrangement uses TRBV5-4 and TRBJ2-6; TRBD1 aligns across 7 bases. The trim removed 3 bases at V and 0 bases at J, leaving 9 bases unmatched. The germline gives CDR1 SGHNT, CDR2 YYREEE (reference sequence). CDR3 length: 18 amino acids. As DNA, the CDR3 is TGTGCCAGCAGCTCCCGACAGGGCTTCCTCTCTGGGGCCAACGTCCTGACTTTC. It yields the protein CASSSRQGFLSGANVLTF.

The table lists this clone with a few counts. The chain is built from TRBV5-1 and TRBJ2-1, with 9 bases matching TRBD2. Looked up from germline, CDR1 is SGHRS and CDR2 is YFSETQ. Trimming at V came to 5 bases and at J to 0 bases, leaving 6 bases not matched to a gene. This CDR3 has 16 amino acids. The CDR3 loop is CASSSTSGSSYNEQFF. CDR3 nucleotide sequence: TGCGCCAGCAGTTCGACTAGCGGCAGCTCCTACAATGAGCAGTTCTTC. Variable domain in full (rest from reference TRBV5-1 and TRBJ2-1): KAGVTQTPRYLIKTRGQQVTLSCSPISGHRSVSWYQQTPGQGLQFLFEYFSETQRNKGNFPGRFSGRQFSNSRSEMNVSTLELGDSALYLCASSSTSGSSYNEQFFGPGTRLTVL.